This TCR beta chain was recovered during a study of beta chain features in type 1 diabetes. General observations from the study: Sequencing used cDNA, and cells with high TCR expression could therefore be over-represented. Moderate yet significant TCRB CDR3 shortening was seen in Type 1 diabetes patients in all four CD4+ subsets.

Trimming removed 1 base from V and 0 bases from J, with 7 bases in between. This CDR3 spans 15 amino acids. Germline values: CDR1 SGHDN, CDR2 FVKESK. It was via CD45RO/CCR7/CD25/CD127/CD95/CD27 that CD4+ naive, central memory, regulatory and stem cell-like memory cells were sorted. Expressed TCRB transcripts were sequenced because the isolated RNA had all been reverse transcribed beforehand. The table came from immunoSEQ multiplex PCR; TCRdb's copy has only in-frame clones and leaves some out. The sample holds over 300,000 clones; around 9.7% are singletons and the top ten take less than 1.2%. There are many counts of this clone. What it recognizes is unknown.

Sequenced sample: central memory CD4+ T cells from blood. This clonotype was sampled from a man aged 25-45 years with type 1 diabetes. The chain combines TRBV14 with TRBJ2-1; D is unresolved. The CDR3 DNA reads as TGTGCCAGCAGCCAAGGAGCGTACTCCTACAATGAGCAGTTCTTC. It encodes CASSQGAYSYNEQFF.